One and the same sample provided the 28 T cell receptor beta chains below, sequenced in a study of cytomegalovirus exposure and HLA in healthy donors. The PCR contained 60 Vbeta and 13 Jbeta primers. Here immunoSEQ multiplex PCR was the method, and the copy in TCRdb shows in-frame clones only, minus some. The sample yields more than 110,000 clones, about 80% seen once. The sequencing sample was made of PBMCs. These receptors were collected from a man younger than 45 in good health and CMV-seropositive.

This chain links TRBV5-4 with TRBJ2-1, with D uncertain. Germline V gene sequence: CDR1 SGHNT, CDR2 YYREEE (reference sequence). Trimming took 4 bases from V and 8 from J, leaving 7 bases between them. This CDR3 region has 11 residues. The DNA of the CDR3 is TGTGCCAGCAGCGTACATCATGAGCAGTTCTTC. It codes for CASSVHHEQFF.

This clone is a singleton in its sample. This chain links TRBV6-1 with TRBJ2-3; the match to TRBD2 covers 11 bases. The CDR3 is made up of 15 amino acids. The V gene end was trimmed by 0 bases and the J gene end by 7 bases; junction bases not matched to a gene: 3. CDR1 and CDR2 (germline): MNHNS, SASEGT. CDR3 DNA sequence: TGTGCCAGCAGTGAAGCGTGGACTAGCGGGTATACGCAGTATTTT. Protein: CASSEAWTSGYTQYF.

The chain uses TRBV6-5 and TRBJ1-5; TRBD1 aligns across 9 bases. Germline V gene data show CDR1 as MNHEY and CDR2 as SVGAGI. V lost 10 bases and J lost 7; bases outside the gene matches: 5. This CDR3 has 12 residues. For the CDR3, the DNA is TGTGCCACCCGGACAGGGGACCAGCCCCAGCATTTT. This codes for CATRTGDQPQHF.

The chain has TRBV19 and TRBJ1-4, with TRBD1 matching 9 bases. Trimming removed 6 bases from V and 5 bases from J; junction bases left unmatched: 4. Germline lookup yields CDR1 LNHDA and CDR2 SQIVND (reference sequence). The CDR3 runs to 14 residues. DNA for the CDR3: TGTGCCAGTAGATCCGGGACAGGGAATGAAAAACTGTTTTTT. Amino acid sequence: CASRSGTGNEKLFF.

V usage is TRBV7-8 and J usage is TRBJ2-2; D call uncertain. CDR1 is SGHVS and CDR2 is FQNEAQ in the germline V gene. The CDR3 is 15 residues long. Trimming shortened V by 1 base and J by 7 bases, and 13 bases separated the two germline ends. This CDR3 is CASSLVRRFDGELFF. The CDR3 coding sequence is TGTGCCAGCAGCTTAGTGCGGCGGTTTGACGGGGAGCTGTTTTTT.

As concerns this clone: A much larger clonotype is one base distant, so this may be a read error. The V call is TRBV27, the J call TRBJ2-1; TRBD2 agrees at 8 bases. CDR3 length: 14 amino acids. The germline V gene encodes CDR1 MNHEY and CDR2 SMNVEV (reference sequence). Trimming at V came to 6 bases and at J to 9 bases, leaving 10 bases not matched to a gene. CDR3 nucleotides: TGTGCCAGCAGCGGCCGGGGGGGGCCTGGTGAGCAGTTCTTC. Protein sequence: CASSGRGGPGEQFF.

The CDR3 loop is CASRSTAQETQYF. The CDR3 DNA is TGTGCCAGCAGGTCGACAGCACAAGAGACCCAGTACTTC. The V gene is TRBV6-5, the J gene TRBJ2-5; D might be TRBD1 (5 bases). Trimming stripped 6 bases from V and 2 bases from J, with 10 bases between. CDR1 is MNHEY and CDR2 is SVGAGI in the germline V gene. The CDR3 is 13 residues long.

As DNA, the CDR3 is TGCGCCAGCAGCTTGGCTCGCGGGGGGAGCACAGATACGCAGTATTTT. Translated, it gives CASSLARGGSTDTQYF. The chain employs TRBV5-1 and TRBJ2-3; 8 bases fit TRBD2. Germline V lookup: CDR1 SGHRS, CDR2 YFSETQ. The CDR3 consists of 16 residues. The ends lost 0 bases at V and 0 bases at J; junction bases unmatched: 3.

This chain uses TRBV4-2 with TRBJ2-2, with TRBD1 as a possible D gene (6 bases). Germline loops: CDR1 LGHNA, CDR2 YNFKEQ. Trimming pared 4 bases from V and 7 bases from J, leaving 19 bases between. The CDR3 runs to 16 residues. The CDR3, as DNA: TGTGCCAGCAGCCCGGGCGGCGTGGGGGCCGACGGGGAGCTGTTTTTT. Protein: CASSPGGVGADGELFF.

The chain links TRBV7-9 to TRBJ1-2; TRBD1 matches at 7 bases. Looked up from germline, CDR1 is SEHNR and CDR2 is FQNEAQ (reference sequence). The CDR3 is made up of 15 amino acids. The V segment lost 4 bases and the J segment 3 bases; nucleotides outside the gene matches: 8. In nucleotides, the CDR3 is TGTGCCAGCAGCTCAGCGACACAGGGGTACTATGGCTACACCTTC. It is translated as CASSSATQGYYGYTF.

The V call is TRBV6-1, the J call TRBJ2-7; D remains unclear. V was cut by 8 bases and J by 2 bases, with 16 bases left in between. Per germline, CDR1 MNHNS and CDR2 SASEGT. This CDR3 is built from 14 residues. The CDR3 bases are TGTGCCAGCGAGTCATACTCCGCAACCTACGAGCAGTACTTC. It is translated as CASESYSATYEQYF.

The CDR3 sequence is CASSQGRSNYGYTF. The CDR3 DNA reads TGCGCCAGCAGCCAAGGCCGGAGCAACTATGGCTACACCTTC. The chain carries TRBV4-1 and TRBJ1-2; D is ambiguous. In germline, CDR1 is MGHRA, CDR2 YSYEKL. V was cut by 1 base and J by 2 bases, with 8 bases left in between. The CDR3 loop spans 14 amino acids.

This clone was detected a few times. This chain connects TRBV5-1 to TRBJ2-6, with a possible D match to TRBD1 (6 bases). This CDR3 is 19 amino acids long. Trimming removed 4 bases at V and 3 bases at J, with 23 bases between. Germline values: CDR1 SGHRS, CDR2 YFSETQ. The CDR3 is CASSQDWDKPTGGANVLTF. Written as DNA, the CDR3 is TGCGCCAGCAGCCAAGACTGGGACAAACCAACAGGTGGGGCCAACGTCCTGACTTTC.

This sequence joins TRBV21-1 and TRBJ1-2. TRBV21-1 is a pseudogene. CDR3 size: 14 residues. The CDR3 nucleotides read TGTGCGGGGGGTTTAGCCCTGATAAACTATGGCTACACCTTC. Protein product: CAGGLALINYGYTF.

The chain joins TRBV5-8 to TRBJ2-5, with D possibly TRBD1 on 5 matching bases. The germline V gene has CDR1 SGHTS and CDR2 YDEGEE. This CDR3 has 15 residues. Trimming removed 1 base from V and 0 bases from J, with 10 bases in between. CDR3 in DNA: TGTGCCAGCAGCTTGTGGCAGGGCAACCAAGAGACCCAGTACTTC. Its translation: CASSLWQGNQETQYF.

The chain is built from TRBV6-5 and TRBJ1-4, with D unclear. V was cut by 4 bases and J by 8 bases, with 11 bases left in between. CDR3 length: 13 amino acids. CDR1 and CDR2 (germline): MNHEY, SVGAGI. The CDR3 DNA follows: TGTGCCAGCAGTTGGGCGGGGAAGGAAAAACTGTTTTTT. Translated: CASSWAGKEKLFF.

The V call is TRBV9, the J call TRBJ2-5; 16 bases are a match to TRBD2. The CDR3 sequence is 18 residues long. Germline V lookup: CDR1 SGDLS, CDR2 YYNGEE. Trimming at V came to 3 bases and at J to 0 bases, leaving 5 bases not matched to a gene. CDR3 nucleotide sequence: TGTGCCAGCAGCGCCGGGACTAGCGGGGGGGCCTACCAAGAGACCCAGTACTTC. Translating gives CASSAGTSGGAYQETQYF.

J is TRBJ2-5 and V is TRBV2; 11 positions match TRBD2. The CDR3 has 14 residues. Germline lookup yields CDR1 SNHLY and CDR2 FYNNEI. V was pared by 7 bases and J by 4 bases, with 5 bases of the junction left unmatched. In nucleotides, the CDR3 is TGTGCCAGCACCCGACTAGCGGGGTCAGAGACCCAGTACTTC. Translated: CASTRLAGSETQYF.

This chain joins TRBV5-5 and TRBJ1-2; D is unclear. V was pared by 4 bases and J by 1 base, with 8 bases between. The CDR3 runs 13 residues. Germline CDR1 reads SGHKS; CDR2 reads YYEKEE (reference sequence). CDR3 amino acids: CASSPNGNYGYTF. Written as DNA, the CDR3 is TGTGCCAGCAGCCCCAACGGTAACTATGGCTACACCTTC.

The rearrangement uses TRBV2 and TRBJ2-7, with a possible D match to TRBD1 (6 bases). CDR1 and CDR2 (germline): SNHLY, FYNNEI. The germline V and J ends were trimmed by 2 bases and 6 bases, with 11 bases remaining between them. This CDR3 contains 13 residues. The CDR3 loop reads CASSEHRELEQYF. DNA for the CDR3: TGTGCCAGCAGTGAACACAGGGAGCTCGAGCAGTACTTC. The entire variable domain, with the rest obtained from reference TRBV2 and TRBJ2-7, is as follows: EPEVTQTPSHQVTQMGQEVILRCVPISNHLYFYWYRQILGQKVEFLVSFYNNEISEKSEIFDDQFSVERPDGSNFTLKIRSTKLEDSAMYFCASSEHRELEQYFGPGTRLTVT.

The chain has TRBV7-9 and TRBJ2-1; 8 bases line up with TRBD2. V dropped 5 bases and J dropped 0; count of bases not matched to a gene: 3. Germline CDR1 is SEHNR and CDR2 is FQNEAQ (reference sequence). The CDR3 has 15 amino acids. The CDR3 coding sequence is TGTGCCAGCAGCACTAGCGGTAGCTCCTACAATGAGCAGTTCTTC. Protein sequence: CASSTSGSSYNEQFF.

With regard to this clone: The sample contains more than one DNA sequence encoding this CDR3. The rearrangement joins TRBV18 to TRBJ2-3; 7 nucleotides line up with TRBD1. The CDR3 covers 16 residues. The V gene's germline CDR1 is KGHSH and CDR2 LQKENI. V lost 2 bases, J lost 0 bases, and 5 bases stayed unmatched. The CDR3 DNA is TGTGCCAGCTCACCAAGACAGGGTTCTAGCACAGATACGCAGTATTTT. Its protein product is CASSPRQGSSTDTQYF.

Here the CDR3 DNA reads TGTGCCAGCAGCCCGTTTGGGGGACAGGGGGTGAAAAACTACGAGCAGTACTTC. This encodes CASSPFGGQGVKNYEQYF. The chain recombines TRBV2 with TRBJ2-7; 11 bases fit TRBD1. The length of the CDR3 is 18 residues. V was clipped by 6 bases and J by 3 bases; unmatched bases: 16. The germline V gene has CDR1 SNHLY and CDR2 FYNNEI.

V usage is TRBV4-2 and J usage is TRBJ1-1; a weak D match, TRBD1 (6 bases). V lost 4 bases and J 0 bases, leaving 12 bases between the germline ends. CDR3 size: 15 residues. From germline, CDR1 is LGHNA and CDR2 YNFKEQ. The DNA for the CDR3 is TGTGCCAGCAGCCCGACTGGACAGTTGAACACTGAAGCTTTCTTT. Protein sequence: CASSPTGQLNTEAFF.

V and J are TRBV5-1 and TRBJ1-5, with 9 bases matching TRBD1. The ends lost 4 bases at V and 7 bases at J; junction bases unmatched: 6. This CDR3 contains 14 residues. Germline V gene lookup returns CDR1 SGHRS and CDR2 YFSETQ. The CDR3: CASSPGQGRQPQHF. The CDR3 DNA reads as TGCGCCAGCAGCCCGGGACAGGGTCGGCAGCCCCAGCATTTT.

This clone is labeled as medium-sized. The rearrangement uses TRBV2 and TRBJ2-7, with D hard to call. Deletions cut 7 bases from V and 0 bases from J, with 16 bases between. Germline values: CDR1 SNHLY, CDR2 FYNNEI. This CDR3 contains 15 residues. As DNA, the CDR3 is TGTGCCAGCAAACTAAGTGGCTATATCTCCTACGAGCAGTACTTC. This codes for CASKLSGYISYEQYF. The entire variable domain, with the rest obtained from reference TRBV2 and TRBJ2-7, is as follows: EPEVTQTPSHQVTQMGQEVILRCVPISNHLYFYWYRQILGQKVEFLVSFYNNEISEKSEIFDDQFSVERPDGSNFTLKIRSTKLEDSAMYFCASKLSGYISYEQYFGPGTRLTVT.

The rearrangement links TRBV6-4 to TRBJ1-6; D is possibly TRBD1 (5 bases). Deletions cut 4 bases from V and 7 bases from J, with 8 bases between. The CDR3 has 13 residues. CDR1 and CDR2 from the germline V gene are MRHNA and SNTAGT. The CDR3 sequence: CASSGQNNSPLHF. In DNA form, the CDR3 reads TGTGCCAGCAGTGGACAGAACAATTCACCCCTCCACTTT.

The chain carries TRBV9 and TRBJ2-3; 11 positions match TRBD2. CDR1 and CDR2 from the germline V gene are SGDLS and YYNGEE. V lost 4 bases to trimming and J lost 6 bases; unmatched junction nucleotides: 7. The CDR3 totals 15 residues. CDR3 bases: TGTGCCAGCAGCACACGTAGCGGGGGGGCGGATACGCAGTATTTT. Translation gives CASSTRSGGADTQYF.